Listed below are T cell receptor beta chains from one sample, sequenced in a study of vaccination effects on CD4 cells after COVID-19. Sequencing was performed with immunoSEQ multiplex PCR; in TCRdb, only in-frame clones are kept and a portion is missing. The profile shows about 21,000 clones, about 68% of them singletons. Antigens for these TCRs are unknown. The sample in question was CD4+ T cells from PBMCs cultured with HCoV-NL63 spike peptides, obtained before COVID-19 vaccination. These receptor sequences come from a human donor who received a COVID-19 vaccine. Each CDR3 is given with its conserved first and last residue. The order of the fields is D gene, V gene, J gene, clone size, CDR3 DNA, CDR3 protein. A D gene is named only where the DNA matches it firmly. Not every row has a clone size; where given, it reads once, few, many or a size class.

d_gene: NA
v_gene: TRBV18
j_gene: TRBJ1-1
abundance: NA
CDR3nt: TGTGCCAGCTCACCAGGACCAGTTGAAGCTTTCTTT
CDR3aa: CASSPGPVEAFF

d_gene: TRBD1
v_gene: TRBV5-1
j_gene: TRBJ2-3
abundance: NA
CDR3nt: TGCGCCAGCAGCCCCGGGACAGGGATGGCAGATACGCAGTATTTT
CDR3aa: CASSPGTGMADTQYF

d_gene: NA
v_gene: TRBV2
j_gene: TRBJ1-2
abundance: NA
CDR3nt: TGTGCCAGCAGCGAATTGACGGTTAACTATGGCTACACCTTC
CDR3aa: CASSELTVNYGYTF

d_gene: TRBD1
v_gene: TRBV11-2
j_gene: TRBJ1-2
abundance: NA
CDR3nt: TGTGCCAGCAGCTCGAGACAGGGCACCTATGGCTACACCTTC
CDR3aa: CASSSRQGTYGYTF

d_gene: TRBD2
v_gene: TRBV5-1
j_gene: TRBJ2-2
abundance: few
CDR3nt: TGCGCCAGCAGCCCTAGCGGGCCCAGAAACACCGGGGAGCTGTTTTTT
CDR3aa: CASSPSGPRNTGELFF

d_gene: TRBD1
v_gene: TRBV6-4
j_gene: TRBJ1-2
abundance: few
CDR3nt: TGTGCCAGCAGTGCGGACAGGGGATATGGCTACACCTTC
CDR3aa: CASSADRGYGYTF

d_gene: NA
v_gene: TRBV3-1/TRBV3-2
j_gene: TRBJ1-4
abundance: NA
CDR3nt: TGTGCCGCAGGAGGAGGAGGGATAGGCGAAAAACTGTTTTTT
CDR3aa: CAAGGGGIGEKLFF

d_gene: TRBD1
v_gene: TRBV14
j_gene: TRBJ2-1
abundance: NA
CDR3nt: TGTGCCAGCAGCCCGGGGACAGGGGGTTTCAATGAGCAGTTCTTC
CDR3aa: CASSPGTGGFNEQFF

d_gene: NA
v_gene: TRBV9
j_gene: TRBJ2-6
abundance: NA
CDR3nt: TGTGCCAGCAGCAAAACCGTACAGAAAGCGTCTGGGGCCAACGTCCTGACTTTC
CDR3aa: CASSKTVQKASGANVLTF

d_gene: NA
v_gene: TRBV13
j_gene: TRBJ1-1
abundance: NA
CDR3nt: TGTGCCAGCAGCTTATACATCCCCCAGATGAACACTGAAGCTTTCTTT
CDR3aa: CASSLYIPQMNTEAFF

d_gene: TRBD2
v_gene: TRBV29-1
j_gene: TRBJ2-1
abundance: NA
CDR3nt: TGCAGCGTTGAAGACCGGGGTGGACTAGCGGGATTTACGCAGTTCTTC
CDR3aa: CSVEDRGGLAGFTQFF

d_gene: NA
v_gene: TRBV2
j_gene: TRBJ1-1
abundance: NA
CDR3nt: TGTGCCAGCAGACCCACCCAAAGAGTCACAACACAGTTGAACACTGAAGCTTTCTTT
CDR3aa: CASRPTQRVTTQLNTEAFF

d_gene: NA
v_gene: TRBV5-4
j_gene: TRBJ2-1
abundance: NA
CDR3nt: TGTGCCAGCAGCTTGGGCCAGGGGCTAGACAATGAGCAGTTCTTC
CDR3aa: CASSLGQGLDNEQFF

d_gene: NA
v_gene: TRBV6-6
j_gene: TRBJ1-1
abundance: NA
CDR3nt: TGTGCCAGCAGTTACAGTGAGACTGAAGCTTTCTTT
CDR3aa: CASSYSETEAFF

d_gene: TRBD2
v_gene: TRBV6-6
j_gene: TRBJ2-1
abundance: once
CDR3nt: TGTGCCAGCAGGCTCCCGGGGGGGGCCAATGAGCAGTTCTTC
CDR3aa: CASRLPGGANEQFF

d_gene: NA
v_gene: TRBV18
j_gene: TRBJ2-1
abundance: NA
CDR3nt: TGTGCCAGCTCACCAAGGTTATTCGGTGACAATGAGCAGTTCTTC
CDR3aa: CASSPRLFGDNEQFF

d_gene: TRBD2
v_gene: TRBV7-9
j_gene: TRBJ2-1
abundance: few
CDR3nt: TGTGCCAGCAGCCCCAGCGGGAGACGCAATGAGCAGTTCTTC
CDR3aa: CASSPSGRRNEQFF

d_gene: NA
v_gene: TRBV5-1
j_gene: TRBJ2-7
abundance: few
CDR3nt: TGCGCCAGCAGCTTGGAGGTCGGAGGGGAGCAGTACTTC
CDR3aa: CASSLEVGGEQYF

d_gene: NA
v_gene: TRBV4-3
j_gene: TRBJ1-6
abundance: NA
CDR3nt: TGCGCCAGCAGCCAAGACCAGTATAATTCACCCCTCCACTTT
CDR3aa: CASSQDQYNSPLHF

d_gene: NA
v_gene: TRBV5-1
j_gene: TRBJ2-3
abundance: NA
CDR3nt: TGCGCCAGCAGCACAACGTTACAGGGATCTAGCACAGATACGCAGTATTTT
CDR3aa: CASSTTLQGSSTDTQYF

d_gene: TRBD1
v_gene: TRBV7-8
j_gene: TRBJ2-7
abundance: NA
CDR3nt: TGTGCCAGCAGCTGGGACAGGGTGAGCTCCTACGAGCAGTACTTC
CDR3aa: CASSWDRVSSYEQYF

d_gene: NA
v_gene: TRBV6-5
j_gene: TRBJ1-4
abundance: NA
CDR3nt: TGTGCCAGCAGACCGATCCATGAAAAACTGTTTTTT
CDR3aa: CASRPIHEKLFF

d_gene: TRBD1
v_gene: TRBV6-5
j_gene: TRBJ1-2
abundance: once
CDR3nt: TGTGCCAGCAGTTACGACAGGGGAAGCTCTTATGGCTACACCTTC
CDR3aa: CASSYDRGSSYGYTF

d_gene: NA
v_gene: TRBV7-9
j_gene: TRBJ2-7
abundance: NA
CDR3nt: TGTGCCAGCAGCTTAGTGGGCAGGGTGGACGAGCAGTACTTC
CDR3aa: CASSLVGRVDEQYF

d_gene: NA
v_gene: TRBV7-8
j_gene: TRBJ1-2
abundance: NA
CDR3nt: TGTGCCAGCAGCCTACTAAACTATGGCTACACCTTC
CDR3aa: CASSLLNYGYTF

d_gene: TRBD1
v_gene: TRBV6-1
j_gene: TRBJ2-7
abundance: NA
CDR3nt: TGTGCCAGCAGTGAAGAGGGGACAGGGGGCGCCGAGCAGTACTTC
CDR3aa: CASSEEGTGGAEQYF

d_gene: NA
v_gene: TRBV5-5
j_gene: TRBJ1-3
abundance: NA
CDR3nt: TGTGCCAGCAGCTTGAGGGCGGAACTCTGGGGAAACACCATATATTTT
CDR3aa: CASSLRAELWGNTIYF

d_gene: TRBD2
v_gene: TRBV30
j_gene: TRBJ2-3
abundance: NA
CDR3nt: TGTGCCTGGAGTGTTCCGGGACTAGCAGGCACAGATACGCAGTATTTT
CDR3aa: CAWSVPGLAGTDTQYF

d_gene: NA
v_gene: TRBV6-1
j_gene: TRBJ1-2
abundance: NA
CDR3nt: TGTGCCAGCAGTGAAGACGCTCGAGCCCGGGGCTACACCTTC
CDR3aa: CASSEDARARGYTF

d_gene: TRBD1
v_gene: TRBV4-2
j_gene: TRBJ2-1
abundance: few
CDR3nt: TGTGCCAGCAGCCAGGACAGGGCTTACAATGAGCAGTTCTTC
CDR3aa: CASSQDRAYNEQFF

d_gene: TRBD2
v_gene: TRBV29-1
j_gene: TRBJ2-2
abundance: NA
CDR3nt: TGCAGCGCGGGGGGGCAGTTAAACACCGGGGAGCTGTTTTTT
CDR3aa: CSAGGQLNTGELFF

d_gene: NA
v_gene: TRBV6-4
j_gene: TRBJ1-2
abundance: NA
CDR3nt: TGTGCCAGCAGTGTATGGCCCGCGAACTATGGCTACACCTTC
CDR3aa: CASSVWPANYGYTF

d_gene: NA
v_gene: TRBV11-1
j_gene: TRBJ1-5
abundance: NA
CDR3nt: TGTGCCAGCAGCTTGGCCAGGGGACAGCCCCAGCATTTT
CDR3aa: CASSLARGQPQHF

d_gene: TRBD1
v_gene: TRBV7-9
j_gene: TRBJ1-3
abundance: few
CDR3nt: TGTGCCAGCAGCACGGGACAGAGGAACACCATATATTTT
CDR3aa: CASSTGQRNTIYF

d_gene: TRBD1
v_gene: TRBV19
j_gene: TRBJ1-5
abundance: NA
CDR3nt: TGTGCCAGTAGACCTAGAACAGGGGCCTCTTGGCAGCCCCAGCATTTT
CDR3aa: CASRPRTGASWQPQHF

d_gene: NA
v_gene: TRBV5-6
j_gene: TRBJ2-3
abundance: NA
CDR3nt: TGTGCCAGCAGCTTGGACGTAGCACACACAGATACGCAGTATTTT
CDR3aa: CASSLDVAHTDTQYF

d_gene: NA
v_gene: TRBV7-8
j_gene: TRBJ1-4
abundance: NA
CDR3nt: TGTGCCAGCAGCGCGACAGCAACTAATGAAAAACTGTTTTTT
CDR3aa: CASSATATNEKLFF

d_gene: TRBD2
v_gene: TRBV5-6
j_gene: TRBJ2-1
abundance: few
CDR3nt: TGTGCCAGCAGCTTAGAGTTGAAGGCTAGCGGGTTTAATGAGCAGTTCTTC
CDR3aa: CASSLELKASGFNEQFF

d_gene: TRBD1
v_gene: TRBV7-9
j_gene: TRBJ1-2
abundance: NA
CDR3nt: TGTGCCAGCAGACCGAAGACAGGGTGGGGCTACACCTTC
CDR3aa: CASRPKTGWGYTF

d_gene: NA
v_gene: TRBV3-1/TRBV3-2
j_gene: TRBJ1-2
abundance: NA
CDR3nt: TGTGCCAGCAGCCCCTTAACTCGGAACTATGGCTACACCTTC
CDR3aa: CASSPLTRNYGYTF

d_gene: NA
v_gene: TRBV29-1
j_gene: TRBJ1-1
abundance: NA
CDR3nt: TGCAGCGTTACCGACAGAATCAAAGCTTTCTTT
CDR3aa: CSVTDRIKAFF

d_gene: NA
v_gene: TRBV2
j_gene: TRBJ2-1
abundance: NA
CDR3nt: TGTGCCAGCACCGGGACTCCGTCCTACAATGAGCAGTTCTTC
CDR3aa: CASTGTPSYNEQFF

d_gene: TRBD2
v_gene: TRBV3-1/TRBV3-2
j_gene: TRBJ2-3
abundance: NA
CDR3nt: TGTGCCAGCAGCCAAACTAGCGGGTTTAGCACAGATACGCAGTATTTT
CDR3aa: CASSQTSGFSTDTQYF